The 22 T cell receptor beta chains given below trace back to one sample, sequenced in a study of blood T cell repertoires in COVID-19. Clones were sequenced by immunoSEQ multiplex PCR, and TCRdb holds only the in-frame ones, with some missing. The sample lists 200,000 to 250,000 clones, almost 90% seen once, with approximately 14% in the top ten. The sample comprised PBMCs or T cells enriched from blood (not recorded which). These receptors came from a woman aged 45-59 years with acute COVID-19.

CDR3 protein: CATSRDPTGDLGFF. CDR3 DNA: TGTGCCACCAGCAGAGATCCTACGGGGGACCTTGGGTTCTTC. The V and J genes are TRBV15 and TRBJ2-1, with a possible D match to TRBD2 (6 bases). Trimming stripped 0 bases from V and 15 bases from J, with 18 bases between. CDR3 size: 14 residues. CDR1 and CDR2 from the germline V gene are LNHNV and YYDKDF (reference sequence).

This clone was seen only once. This sequence joins TRBV7-9 and TRBJ1-1; D is unresolved. CDR1 is SEHNR, CDR2 FQNEAQ, per germline (reference sequence). The CDR3 length is 15 residues. Between the trimmed V and J ends, which lost 5 bases and 1 base, there was a span of 14 bases. CDR3 sequence: CASSPPGWGNTEAFF. The CDR3 DNA is TGTGCCAGCAGCCCCCCGGGATGGGGGAACACTGAAGCTTTCTTT.

The V gene is TRBV27, the J gene TRBJ2-5, with 8 bases lining up with TRBD1. The CDR3 is 15 residues long. Germline assignment: CDR1 MNHEY and CDR2 SMNVEV (reference sequence). The J segment lost 5 bases and the V segment lost 7 bases, leaving 12 bases of the junction unmatched. CDR3 DNA: TGTGCCAGCACGAGAGGACAGGGAAGTGTGGAGACCCAGTACTTC. Protein product: CASTRGQGSVETQYF.

This chain joins TRBV10-3 and TRBJ1-2; 9 bases are shared with TRBD1. V lost 4 bases, J lost 6 bases, and 3 bases stayed unmatched. Germline CDR1 and CDR2: ENHRY and SYGVKD. This CDR3 spans 13 amino acids. The CDR3 region is CAISGRQGDGYTF. In DNA, the CDR3 is TGTGCCATCAGTGGCCGACAGGGGGATGGCTACACCTTC.

The rearrangement links TRBV5-6 to TRBJ2-1; D is possibly TRBD2 (7 bases). The CDR3 loop spans 15 amino acids. The germline V and J ends were trimmed by 6 bases and 10 bases, with 23 bases remaining between them. The germline CDR1 and CDR2 sequences are SGHDT and YYEEEE. The CDR3 nucleotides read TGTGCCAGCAATTGGGGGGCGTCGGCGGGAGAGGAGCAGTTCTTC. Translation: CASNWGASAGEEQFF. The variable domain in full, with the rest retrieved from reference TRBV5-6 and TRBJ2-1, is DAGVTQSPTHLIKTRGQQVTLRCSPKSGHDTVSWYQQALGQGPQFIFQYYEEEERQRGNFPDRFSGHQFPNYSSELNVNALLLGDSALYLCASNWGASAGEEQFFGPGTRLTVL.

The chain recombines TRBV5-1 with TRBJ1-4; possibly TRBD1 for D (5 bases). V dropped 0 bases and J dropped 8 bases, with 11 bases sitting between them. Germline V CDR1 and CDR2: SGHRS, YFSETQ. The CDR3 loop spans 14 amino acids. This CDR3 reads CASSLVETAEKLFF. CDR3 sequence (DNA): TGCGCCAGCAGCTTGGTGGAGACAGCGGAAAAACTGTTTTTT. The complete variable domain, with remaining parts taken from reference TRBV5-1 and TRBJ1-4, reads KAGVTQTPRYLIKTRGQQVTLSCSPISGHRSVSWYQQTPGQGLQFLFEYFSETQRNKGNFPGRFSGRQFSNSRSEMNVSTLELGDSALYLCASSLVETAEKLFFGSGTQLSVL.

This clone was counted once. The rearrangement joins TRBV24-1 to TRBJ2-7; maybe TRBD2 (6 bases). From germline, CDR1 is KGHDR and CDR2 SFDVKD. This CDR3 is 15 amino acids long. Trimming left V 4 bases short and J 1 base short, with 13 bases between. The CDR3 sequence is CATSDSSAVSYEQYF. CDR3 DNA sequence: TGTGCCACCAGTGACTCTAGCGCGGTATCCTACGAGCAGTACTTC.

The chain has TRBV7-8 and TRBJ1-5; unclear D gene. Germline CDR1 and CDR2: SGHVS and FQNEAQ. The CDR3 sequence is 13 residues long. V lost 3 bases, J lost 3 bases, and 6 bases lay in between. CDR3 sequence reads: CASSFSDNQPQHF. CDR3 nucleotides: TGTGCCAGCAGCTTTAGCGACAATCAGCCCCAGCATTTT.

V gene TRBV27 combines with J gene TRBJ2-7; a possible D gene is TRBD2 (5 bases). The germline V and J ends were trimmed by 8 bases and 7 bases, with 18 bases remaining between them. CDR3 length: 13 residues. CDR1 is MNHEY, CDR2 SMNVEV, per germline (reference sequence). The CDR3 DNA sequence: TGTGCCAGCCGCCCCGGAGCGGTTTTAGAGCAGTACTTC. Amino acid sequence: CASRPGAVLEQYF.

The rearrangement joins TRBV4-1 to TRBJ2-5, with TRBD2 as a possible D gene (6 bases). Trimming removed 1 base at V and 3 bases at J, with 18 bases between. Germline assignment: CDR1 MGHRA and CDR2 YSYEKL. The CDR3 has 17 amino acids. The CDR3 nucleotides are TGCGCCAGCAGCCAAGGGGCCCAGCTGGGGGGTAAAGAGACCCAGTACTTC. Translation gives CASSQGAQLGGKETQYF.

This clone came up once. This chain joins TRBV2 and TRBJ2-7; TRBD1 might be the D (6 bases). CDR1 SNHLY and CDR2 FYNNEI come from the germline V gene. The CDR3 runs to 14 residues. The ends were cut back, 4 bases at V and 4 bases at J, with 14 bases in the middle. CDR3 residues: CASSGTAYAYEQYF. DNA of the CDR3: TGTGCCAGCAGTGGGACAGCCTACGCGTACGAGCAGTACTTC.

The genes are TRBV5-1 and TRBJ1-6; TRBD1 might be the D (5 bases). The CDR3 consists of 14 residues. V was shortened by 0 bases and J by 16 bases, with 17 bases between the two germline ends. The V gene's germline CDR1 is SGHRS and CDR2 YFSETQ. CDR3 loop: CASSLAVAVQELHF. The CDR3 DNA follows: TGCGCCAGCAGCTTGGCGGTGGCCGTACAGGAGCTCCACTTT. The variable domain in full, completed from reference TRBV5-1 and TRBJ1-6, reads KAGVTQTPRYLIKTRGQQVTLSCSPISGHRSVSWYQQTPGQGLQFLFEYFSETQRNKGNFPGRFSGRQFSNSRSEMNVSTLELGDSALYLCASSLAVAVQELHFGNGTRLTVT.

This chain joins TRBV2 and TRBJ2-3, with 7 bases that match TRBD2. This CDR3 has 15 residues. Trimming took 7 bases from V and 0 from J; bases not matched to a gene: 7. Germline V gene sequence: CDR1 SNHLY, CDR2 FYNNEI. The CDR3 loop reads CASIDGGTSTDTQYF. The CDR3 bases are TGTGCCAGCATCGACGGGGGGACTAGCACAGATACGCAGTATTTT.

V usage is TRBV30 and J usage is TRBJ1-2; D is unresolved. The CDR3 is 15 residues long. Trimming took 0 bases from V and 3 from J, leaving 14 bases between them. CDR1 GTSNPN and CDR2 SVGIG come from the germline V gene (reference sequence). The CDR3 here is CAWSVTHQTHYGYTF. The CDR3 DNA sequence: TGTGCCTGGAGTGTAACACACCAAACGCACTATGGCTACACCTTC.

The chain employs TRBV19 and TRBJ2-7; tentatively, D is TRBD2 (6 bases). V shed 5 bases and J shed 2 bases, with 10 bases lying between them. The CDR3 consists of 13 residues. CDR1 and CDR2 (germline): LNHDA, SQIVND (reference sequence). This CDR3 is CASSPSETYEQYF. The CDR3 DNA follows: TGTGCCAGTAGTCCTAGCGAAACCTACGAGCAGTACTTC.

The J gene is TRBJ1-5, the V gene TRBV28; D gene unclear. V was pared by 5 bases and J by 1 base, with 12 bases between. The germline gives CDR1 MDHEN, CDR2 SYDVKM. This CDR3 has 15 residues. The CDR3 region is CASSNLSPSNQPQHF. The CDR3 DNA sequence: TGTGCCAGCAGTAACCTATCGCCGAGCAATCAGCCCCAGCATTTT.

The chain links TRBV7-6 to TRBJ2-7, with TRBD1 matching 8 bases. V lost 5 bases, J lost 1 base, and 13 bases stayed unmatched. There are 17 residues in the CDR3. Germline CDR1 reads SGHVS; CDR2 reads FNYEAQ. The CDR3 is CASSPWSGGTGSYEQYF. The CDR3 DNA is TGTGCCAGCAGCCCATGGTCGGGCGGGACAGGATCCTACGAGCAGTACTTC. Full variable domain (outside the CDR3, taken from reference TRBV7-6 and TRBJ2-7): GAGVSQSPRYKVTKRGQDVALRCDPISGHVSLYWYRQALGQGPEFLTYFNYEAQQDKSGLPNDRFSAERPEGSISTLTIQRTEQRDSAMYRCASSPWSGGTGSYEQYFGPGTRLTVT.

V gene TRBV2 combines with J gene TRBJ1-6; perhaps TRBD1 as D (5 bases). Germline lookup yields CDR1 SNHLY and CDR2 FYNNEI. Deletions cut 4 bases from V and 3 bases from J, with 7 bases between. The CDR3 consists of 14 residues. CDR3 DNA sequence: TGTGCCAGCAGTGGACAGATCTATAATTCACCCCTCCACTTT. Amino acid sequence: CASSGQIYNSPLHF. Together with reference TRBV2 and TRBJ1-6, the CDR3 gives the full variable domain: EPEVTQTPSHQVTQMGQEVILRCVPISNHLYFYWYRQILGQKVEFLVSFYNNEISEKSEIFDDQFSVERPDGSNFTLKIRSTKLEDSAMYFCASSGQIYNSPLHFGNGTRLTVT.

The chain has TRBV11-3 and TRBJ2-2; 9 bases map to TRBD1. J gave up 3 bases and V 3 bases, and 2 bases lay outside the gene matches. Looked up from germline, CDR1 is SGHNT and CDR2 is YENEEA. The CDR3 covers 15 residues. The CDR3 loop is CASSLTGGYTGELFF. The CDR3 DNA reads as TGTGCCAGCAGCTTGACAGGGGGGTACACCGGGGAGCTGTTTTTT.

The V gene is TRBV24-1, the J gene TRBJ1-1; TRBD1 aligns across 10 bases. The J segment lost 10 bases and the V segment lost 5 bases, leaving 12 bases of the junction unmatched. Looked up from germline, CDR1 is KGHDR and CDR2 is SFDVKD. The CDR3 has 15 amino acids. This chain's CDR3 is CATSGTGTGEGVAFF. Written as DNA, the CDR3 is TGTGCCACCAGTGGCACCGGGACAGGGGAAGGGGTAGCTTTCTTT.

The rearrangement links TRBV7-8 to TRBJ2-7, with TRBD2 matching 11 bases. This CDR3 has 18 amino acids. The junction had 9 bases not matched to a gene; V was cut back by 1 base and J by 1 base. Germline CDR1 is SGHVS and CDR2 is FQNEAQ. The CDR3 nucleotides are TGTGCCAGCAGCTTAGAAACGGCTAGCGGGAGGTTATCCTACGAGCAGTACTTC. It codes for CASSLETASGRLSYEQYF.

This chain joins TRBV30 and TRBJ1-5; no clear D. The CDR3 is 15 residues long. Germline assignment: CDR1 GTSNPN and CDR2 SVGIG (reference sequence). The V end lost 0 bases, the J end lost 2 bases, and 11 bases lay between the germline ends. The CDR3 here is CAWSVNSLGNQPQHF. CDR3 nucleotides: TGTGCCTGGAGTGTAAACAGCCTCGGCAATCAGCCCCAGCATTTT.